A single sample is the source of the 18 T cell receptor beta chains below, sequenced in a study of blood T cell repertoires in COVID-19. TCRdb's table, derived via immunoSEQ multiplex PCR, lists solely in-frame clones and lacks some. Of 130,000 to 150,000 clones listed, about 76% are singletons. Sequenced input: peripheral blood. The source is a human donor in a cohort sampled during active COVID-19.

The chain is built from TRBV20-1 and TRBJ2-7; 7 bases fit TRBD2. The CDR3 is 11 amino acids. Looked up from germline, CDR1 is DFQATT and CDR2 is SNEGSKA (reference sequence). In DNA form, the CDR3 reads TGCAGCGGACTAGGGGACTACGAGCAGTACTTC. Residues: CSGLGDYEQYF.

CDR3 sequence reads: CASSYLAGANSYNEQFF. The CDR3 DNA follows: TGTGCCAGCAGTTACCTAGCGGGAGCTAACTCCTACAATGAGCAGTTCTTC. The rearrangement joins TRBV28 to TRBJ2-1; 10 bases map to TRBD2. Germline lookup yields CDR1 MDHEN and CDR2 SYDVKM. The CDR3 runs to 17 residues. V lost 4 bases, J lost 0 bases, and 6 bases stayed unmatched.

This clone appeared a single time. The chain links TRBV14 to TRBJ2-7, with TRBD2 matching 7 bases. There are 15 residues in the CDR3. Germline loops: CDR1 SGHDN, CDR2 FVKESK. V trimming: 3 bases; J trimming: 1 base; junction bases outside the gene matches: 6. For the CDR3, the DNA is TGTGCCAGCAGCCAGGGGACTAAGACATCCTACGAGCAGTACTTC. Translated, it gives CASSQGTKTSYEQYF.

The rearrangement joins TRBV25-1 to TRBJ2-1; TRBD1 is a possible D gene (6 bases). V lost 1 base to trimming and J lost 1 base, with 11 bases between them. Germline V gene data show CDR1 as MGHDK and CDR2 as SYGVNS. The CDR3 length is 16 residues. The CDR3 reads CASSESSGVSYNEQFF. The CDR3 DNA reads as TGTGCCAGCAGTGAATCATCAGGGGTTTCCTACAATGAGCAGTTCTTC.

On this clone itself: The junction departs from germline at one end; a sequencing error may be responsible. CDR3 in DNA: TGTGCCAGCAACTTGACGACCCGGACTAGCGGGGTCCCCTACGAGCAGTACTTC. This gives the protein CASNLTTRTSGVPYEQYF. The chain has TRBV5-6 and TRBJ2-7; 12 positions match TRBD2. In germline, CDR1 is SGHDT, CDR2 YYEEEE. The CDR3 sequence is 18 residues long. The whole variable domain, filled in from reference TRBV5-6 and TRBJ2-7, reads DAGVTQSPTHLIKTRGQQVTLRCSPKSGHDTVSWYQQALGQGPQFIFQYYEEEERQRGNFPDRFSGHQFPNYSSELNVNALLLGDSALYLCASNLTTRTSGVPYEQYFGPGTRLTVT.

The gene calls are TRBV5-1 and TRBJ2-7, with TRBD1 matching over 7 bases. V shed 4 bases, J shed 2 bases, and the junction held 3 bases outside the gene matches. CDR1 is SGHRS, CDR2 YFSETQ, per germline. The CDR3 totals 13 residues. Written as DNA, the CDR3 is TGCGCCAGCAGCCCCGGGACAGCCTACGAGCAGTACTTC. Translating it yields CASSPGTAYEQYF.

The J gene is TRBJ2-1, the V gene TRBV6-2 or TRBV6-3; 7 bases align to TRBD1. There are 14 residues in the CDR3. Germline assignment: CDR1 MNHEY and CDR2 SVGEGT. The J segment lost 4 bases and the V segment lost 4 bases, leaving 4 bases of the junction unmatched. CDR3 DNA: TGTGCCAGCAGTTCCTTACAGGGGTACAATGAGCAGTTCTTC. Protein: CASSSLQGYNEQFF.

The count of this clone is one. This chain connects TRBV5-1 to TRBJ2-7, with TRBD2 matching over 12 bases. After removal of 4 bases from V and 4 bases from J, the junction contained 6 bases not matched to a gene. CDR1 and CDR2 (germline): SGHRS, YFSETQ. The CDR3 extends over 15 amino acids. The CDR3 loop reads CASSTGTSGRYEQYF. The CDR3 DNA follows: TGCGCCAGCAGCACAGGGACTAGCGGGCGATACGAGCAGTACTTC.

The J gene is TRBJ2-7, the V gene TRBV11-2, with 12 bases fitting TRBD1. Germline V gene data show CDR1 as SGHAT and CDR2 as FQNNGV. With 5 bases clipped from V and 4 bases from J, the junction kept 9 bases outside the gene matches. This CDR3 region has 16 residues. CDR3: CASSTEGQGARYEQYF. In nucleotides, the CDR3 is TGTGCCAGCAGCACAGAGGGACAGGGGGCTAGGTACGAGCAGTACTTC.

The chain uses TRBV28 and TRBJ2-7; maybe TRBD2 (5 bases). In germline, CDR1 is MDHEN, CDR2 SYDVKM. This CDR3 contains 15 residues. V was shortened by 5 bases and J by 0 bases, with 14 bases between the two germline ends. CDR3 loop: CASSGRGQSSYEQYF. In DNA, the CDR3 is TGTGCCAGCAGTGGCCGCGGGCAGAGCTCCTACGAGCAGTACTTC. The entire variable domain, with the rest obtained from reference TRBV28 and TRBJ2-7, is as follows: DVKVTQSSRYLVKRTGEKVFLECVQDMDHENMFWYRQDPGLGLRLIYFSYDVKMKEKGDIPEGYSVSREKKERFSLILESASTNQTSMYLCASSGRGQSSYEQYFGPGTRLTVT.

The J gene is TRBJ2-7, the V gene TRBV28; a weak D match, TRBD2 (5 bases). In germline, CDR1 is MDHEN, CDR2 SYDVKM. The V and J ends lost 3 bases and 12 bases respectively, with 15 bases between them. The CDR3 runs 12 residues. CDR3 residues: CASSFFSGFAYF. In DNA, the CDR3 is TGTGCCAGCAGTTTCTTTTCGGGGTTTGCGTACTTC.

This clone was recorded a few times. The gene calls are TRBV18 and TRBJ1-2; weak D call: TRBD1 (6 bases). The CDR3 has 15 residues. In germline, CDR1 is KGHSH, CDR2 LQKENI. With 3 bases removed from V and 5 bases from J, the gap between germline ends came to 16 bases. The CDR3 here is CASSPRVDSEYGYTF. DNA for the CDR3: TGTGCCAGCTCACCCCGGGTGGACAGCGAGTATGGCTACACCTTC.

This rearrangement joins TRBV7-3 to TRBJ2-7, with 7 nucleotides matching TRBD1. There are 14 residues in the CDR3. J was trimmed by 3 bases and V by 0 bases; bases with no gene match: 2. Germline assignment: CDR1 SGHTA and CDR2 FQGTGA. DNA of the CDR3: TGTGCCAGCAGCTTAACAGGGGGCGACTACGAGCAGTACTTC. Its protein product is CASSLTGGDYEQYF.

The chain recombines TRBV4-1 with TRBJ1-1; 8 nucleotides line up with TRBD1. J was trimmed by 3 bases and V by 0 bases; bases with no gene match: 3. Germline V gene lookup returns CDR1 MGHRA and CDR2 YSYEKL. The CDR3 contains 15 residues. CDR3 bases: TGCGCCAGCAGCCAAGACAGGGGGCGATACACTGAAGCTTTCTTT. Its translation: CASSQDRGRYTEAFF.

This clone was recorded a few times. The V call is TRBV27, the J call TRBJ2-3, with 7 bases fitting TRBD1. With 5 bases clipped from V and 4 bases from J, the junction kept 6 bases outside the gene matches. Germline assignment: CDR1 MNHEY and CDR2 SMNVEV (reference sequence). CDR3 length equals 14 residues. In DNA, the CDR3 is TGTGCCAGCAGTGCATACAGGGGCCCAGATACGCAGTATTTT. Translated: CASSAYRGPDTQYF.

The chain joins TRBV19 to TRBJ2-1; D possibly corresponds to TRBD2 (5 bases). The CDR3 runs to 15 residues. Trimming removed 0 bases from V and 0 bases from J, with 6 bases in between. Germline CDR1 reads LNHDA; CDR2 reads SQIVND (reference sequence). The CDR3 coding sequence is TGTGCCAGTAGTATAGAGGGGAGCTCCTACAATGAGCAGTTCTTC. Residues: CASSIEGSSYNEQFF.

In this sample, this clone turned up a few times. The chain combines TRBV3-1 (or the pseudogene TRBV3-2) with TRBJ2-1; D is unclear. Germline CDR1 and CDR2: LGHDT and YNNKEL (reference sequence). The CDR3 consists of 11 residues. V gave up 1 base and J gave up 9 bases, with 4 bases separating them. As DNA, the CDR3 is TGTGCCAGCAGCCAAGCCCGTGAGCAGTTCTTC. Its protein is CASSQAREQFF.

This clone was seen just once. The chain is built from TRBV7-2 and TRBJ1-2; D remains unclear. The CDR3 totals 14 residues. Trimming stripped 3 bases from V and 2 bases from J, with 10 bases between. Germline CDR1 reads SGHTA; CDR2 reads FQGNSA. This CDR3 reads CASSFSAANYGYTF. The CDR3 region has the DNA TGTGCCAGCAGCTTTAGCGCAGCAAACTATGGCTACACCTTC. The variable domain in full, with the rest retrieved from reference TRBV7-2 and TRBJ1-2, is GAGVSQSPSNKVTEKGKDVELRCDPISGHTALYWYRQSLGQGLEFLIYFQGNSAPDKSGLPSDRFSAERTGGSVSTLTIQRTQQEDSAVYLCASSFSAANYGYTFGSGTRLTVV.